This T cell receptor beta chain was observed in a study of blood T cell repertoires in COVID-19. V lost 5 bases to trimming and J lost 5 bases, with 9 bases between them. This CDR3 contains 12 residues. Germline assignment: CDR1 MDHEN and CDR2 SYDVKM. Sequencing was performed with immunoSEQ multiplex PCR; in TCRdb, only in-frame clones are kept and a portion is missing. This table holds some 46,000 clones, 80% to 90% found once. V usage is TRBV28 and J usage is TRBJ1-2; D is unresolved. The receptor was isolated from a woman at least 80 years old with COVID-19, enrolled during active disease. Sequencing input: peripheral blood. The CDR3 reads CASSPLPYGYTF. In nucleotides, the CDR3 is TGTGCCAGCAGTCCCCTTCCTTATGGCTACACCTTC.